The 14 T cell receptor beta chains given below trace back to one sample, sequenced in a study of blood T cell repertoires in COVID-19 (dated by TCRdb to 2020 to 2022). Libraries were prepared through the immunoSEQ multiplex PCR assay. The clones in this table, taken by TCRdb from immuneACCESS, are in-frame only. Not every clone is retained; where verified, under half of the shortfall comes from an unresolved V gene, and the cause of the rest is unknown. The sample contains some 250,000 clones, under 90% of them found a single time. The top ten hold 4.2% of the sample. Input material: peripheral blood. The receptors originated from a man between 60 and 75 years old with acute or convalescent COVID-19.

V usage is TRBV27 and J usage is TRBJ2-1; D call uncertain. Germline loops: CDR1 MNHEY, CDR2 SMNVEV (reference sequence). V gave up 3 bases and J gave up 4 bases, with 10 bases separating them. This CDR3 is 14 amino acids long. The CDR3 spells CASSFAIFYNEQFF. CDR3 bases: TGTGCCAGCAGTTTCGCGATCTTTTACAATGAGCAGTTCTTC.

The chain uses TRBV7-9 and TRBJ2-2, with D possibly TRBD2 on 5 matching bases. Deletions cut 5 bases from V and 7 bases from J, with 8 bases between. CDR3 size: 12 residues. The germline V gene encodes CDR1 SEHNR and CDR2 FQNEAQ (reference sequence). The chain's CDR3 is CASSHSDGELFF. The CDR3 DNA reads TGTGCCAGCAGCCATAGCGACGGGGAGCTGTTTTTT.

This chain connects TRBV6-5 to TRBJ1-5, with 8 bases fitting TRBD1. CDR1 is MNHEY, CDR2 SVGAGI, per germline. With 6 bases clipped from V and 4 bases from J, the junction kept 8 bases outside the gene matches. This CDR3 contains 15 residues. DNA for the CDR3: TGTGCCAGCAGCCCCGGGACAGGAGCTAATCAGCCCCAGCATTTT. Translating it yields CASSPGTGANQPQHF.

J is TRBJ2-1 and V is TRBV27, with 12 bases identical to TRBD2. Losses at the gene ends were 6 bases for V and 1 base for J; bases not matched to a gene: 4. CDR3 length: 16 amino acids. Germline V gene sequence: CDR1 MNHEY, CDR2 SMNVEV (reference sequence). Here the CDR3 reads CASRELAGGSYNEQFF. CDR3 coding DNA: TGTGCCAGCAGGGAGCTAGCGGGAGGGTCCTACAATGAGCAGTTCTTC.

The chain employs TRBV19 and TRBJ1-3, with 7 bases aligning to TRBD1. CDR1 is LNHDA, CDR2 SQIVND, per germline (reference sequence). There are 22 residues in the CDR3. Unmatched junction bases numbered 23, after V lost 3 bases and J lost 0 bases. This CDR3 is CASSMRRQGDSSSLSSGNTIYF. The CDR3 nucleotides are TGTGCCAGTAGTATGCGGCGACAGGGTGATTCCAGCAGCCTGAGCTCTGGAAACACCATATATTTT.

The CDR3 bases are TGTGCCAGCTCAGCGGACAGGGCGGTTGGAGCTTTCTTT. Translation: CASSADRAVGAFF. The rearrangement links TRBV18 to TRBJ1-1; 8 nucleotides match TRBD1. The CDR3 is 13 residues long. V shed 5 bases and J 10 bases; nucleotides not matched to a gene: 9. CDR1 KGHSH and CDR2 LQKENI come from the germline V gene.

The genes are TRBV3-1 (or the pseudogene TRBV3-2) and TRBJ2-1, with 11 nucleotides matching TRBD2. The germline V gene has CDR1 LGHDT and CDR2 YNNKEL (reference sequence). The CDR3 totals 16 residues. V was clipped by 4 bases and J by 5 bases; unmatched bases: 7. The CDR3 bases are TGTGCCAGCAGCCGGTATGGGACTAGCGGCAACAATGAGCAGTTCTTC. Translation: CASSRYGTSGNNEQFF.

J is TRBJ2-4 and V is TRBV6-5; 9 nucleotides align to TRBD1. The CDR3 is 12 amino acids. The germline gives CDR1 MNHEY, CDR2 SVGAGI. V shed 7 bases and J 8 bases; nucleotides not matched to a gene: 3. The CDR3 DNA sequence: TGTGCCAGCATGACAGGGGGGGACATTCAGTACTTC. Amino acid sequence: CASMTGGDIQYF.

The rearrangement uses TRBV19 and TRBJ2-7; 7 bases are shared with TRBD1. The V gene's germline CDR1 is LNHDA and CDR2 SQIVND (reference sequence). CDR3 length: 14 amino acids. V was pared by 4 bases and J by 2 bases, with 5 bases of the junction left unmatched. CDR3: CASSTYRGTYEQYF. CDR3 nucleotide sequence: TGTGCCAGTAGTACCTACAGGGGAACCTACGAGCAGTACTTC.

This clone was counted between two and nine times. The chain carries TRBV27 and TRBJ1-6; D gene unclear. Germline V CDR1 and CDR2: MNHEY, SMNVEV (reference sequence). This CDR3 region has 15 residues. V lost 2 bases to trimming and J lost 5 bases, with 10 bases between them. The CDR3 DNA reads as TGTGCCAGCAGTTTAGGGCAGTTAAATAATTCACCCCTCCACTTT. Its protein is CASSLGQLNNSPLHF.

This clone was detected only a few times. The J gene is TRBJ1-1, the V gene TRBV29-1; 9 nucleotides align to TRBD1. In germline, CDR1 is SQVTM, CDR2 ANQGSEA. Trimming cost V 4 bases and J 6 bases; bases outside gene matches: 6. This CDR3 comprises 13 residues. In nucleotides, the CDR3 is TGCAGCGTTGTACAGGGGGCTAGGGCTGAAGCTTTCTTT. This sequence encodes CSVVQGARAEAFF.

The CDR3 DNA is TGTGCCAGCAGCAAAACAGGGGCGTCCCTCGCGAACACCGGGGAGCTGTTTTTT. This codes for CASSKTGASLANTGELFF. The V gene is TRBV3-1 (or the pseudogene TRBV3-2), the J gene TRBJ2-2; TRBD1 matches at 7 bases. Germline V gives CDR1 LGHDT, CDR2 YNNKEL (reference sequence). The CDR3 totals 18 residues. The V gene end was trimmed by 5 bases and the J gene end by 0 bases; junction bases not matched to a gene: 12.

This sequence joins TRBV4-3 and TRBJ1-6; 9 bases align to TRBD1. The CDR3 is made up of 16 amino acids. V dropped 1 base and J dropped 13; count of bases not matched to a gene: 11. Germline V gives CDR1 LGHNA, CDR2 YSLEER. The CDR3 coding sequence is TGCGCCAGCAGCCAAGGCTCCGGGACAGGGCAATTTCCCCTCCACTTT. It encodes CASSQGSGTGQFPLHF.

V is TRBV7-6 and J is TRBJ2-1; TRBD2 aligns across 16 bases. This CDR3 is 18 amino acids long. The V gene end was trimmed by 5 bases and the J gene end by 2 bases; junction bases not matched to a gene: 6. CDR1 is SGHVS and CDR2 is FNYEAQ in the germline V gene. The CDR3, as DNA: TGTGCCAGCAGCGATTATGGGACTAGCGGGGGGGCCTACAATGAGCAGTTCTTC. This sequence encodes CASSDYGTSGGAYNEQFF. Based on the CDR3 plus reference TRBV7-6 and TRBJ2-1, the full variable domain is GAGVSQSPRYKVTKRGQDVALRCDPISGHVSLYWYRQALGQGPEFLTYFNYEAQQDKSGLPNDRFSAERPEGSISTLTIQRTEQRDSAMYRCASSDYGTSGGAYNEQFFGPGTRLTVL.